The 32 T cell receptor beta chains in this list originate from one sample, sequenced in a study of shared clonotypes between healthy human individuals. Profiled with immunoSEQ multiplex PCR; TCRdb holds only in-frame clones, not every one. The sample yields some 650,000 clones, about 97% seen once. Input material: naive CD4+ T cells sorted from blood. The sample's subset: CD45RA+ positively selected. The source of these receptors is a woman aged 25 to 45 in good health.

The CDR3 spells CALTSGRYQMGSSYEQYF. The CDR3 DNA sequence: TGTGCCCTTACTAGCGGGAGGTATCAAATGGGAAGCTCCTACGAGCAGTACTTC. This sequence joins TRBV19 and TRBJ2-7, with TRBD2 identical over 12 bases. The CDR3 totals 18 residues. J gave up 0 bases and V 11 bases, and 17 bases lay outside the gene matches. Germline V gene lookup returns CDR1 LNHDA and CDR2 SQIVND (reference sequence).

This chain links TRBV7-2 with TRBJ1-2, with 9 bases aligning to TRBD1. With V trimmed by 3 bases and J by 1 base, 3 bases remained unmatched. The CDR3 loop spans 15 amino acids. Germline V gene sequence: CDR1 SGHTA, CDR2 FQGNSA. CDR3 in amino acids: CASSFGTGINYGYTF. As DNA, the CDR3 is TGTGCCAGCAGCTTCGGGACAGGGATTAACTATGGCTACACCTTC.

This sequence joins TRBV5-1 and TRBJ2-7; TRBD1 matches at 9 bases. CDR1 and CDR2 (germline): SGHRS, YFSETQ. V shed 2 bases and J 7 bases; nucleotides not matched to a gene: 13. The CDR3 is 16 amino acids. CDR3: CASSLGRDRAPGEQYF. The CDR3 coding sequence is TGCGCCAGCAGCTTAGGTCGGGACAGGGCCCCTGGGGAGCAGTACTTC.

The chain combines TRBV7-9 with TRBJ1-5, with 9 bases fitting TRBD1. Germline-derived CDR1 and CDR2 are SEHNR and FQNEAQ (reference sequence). The V segment lost 5 bases and the J segment 3 bases; nucleotides outside the gene matches: 5. The CDR3 contains 15 residues. CDR3 amino acids: CASSAGTGINQPQHF. The CDR3 DNA follows: TGTGCCAGCAGCGCCGGGACAGGGATCAATCAGCCCCAGCATTTT.

The chain is built from TRBV2 and TRBJ1-2; unclear D gene. This CDR3 is 13 amino acids long. Trimming shortened V by 6 bases and J by 6 bases, and 14 bases separated the two germline ends. The germline CDR1 and CDR2 sequences are SNHLY and FYNNEI. The CDR3 nucleotides are TGTGCCAGCAGAAGTACGGGTTTAGATGGCTACACCTTC. Residues: CASRSTGLDGYTF.

The chain couples TRBV27 to TRBJ2-7; tentatively, D is TRBD2 (6 bases). The germline V and J ends were trimmed by 6 bases and 5 bases, with 17 bases remaining between them. The CDR3 runs to 14 residues. Per germline, CDR1 MNHEY and CDR2 SMNVEV (reference sequence). The CDR3 loop is CASSRGSRSHEQYF. CDR3 sequence (DNA): TGTGCCAGCAGCCGGGGGAGCCGATCACACGAGCAGTACTTC.

This clone was seen once. The chain employs TRBV6-5 and TRBJ1-2; no firm D call. Germline lookup yields CDR1 MNHEY and CDR2 SVGAGI. With 5 bases removed from V and 4 bases from J, the gap between germline ends came to 11 bases. The CDR3 has 13 amino acids. Here the CDR3 DNA reads TGTGCCAGCAGTAACGGATTCAGCTATGGCTACACCTTC. Its translation: CASSNGFSYGYTF.

The genes are TRBV12-5 and TRBJ2-1, with 16 bases lining up with TRBD2. Germline values: CDR1 LGHNT, CDR2 FRNRAP. The CDR3 extends over 15 amino acids. V trimming: 4 bases; J trimming: 8 bases; junction bases outside the gene matches: 2. The CDR3: CASGSGTSGRDEQFF. In nucleotides, the CDR3 is TGTGCTAGTGGTTCGGGGACTAGCGGGAGGGATGAGCAGTTCTTC.

The V gene is TRBV18, the J gene TRBJ1-2; D perhaps matches TRBD1 (5 bases). The V end lost 3 bases, the J end lost 4 bases, and 12 bases lay between the germline ends. Looked up from germline, CDR1 is KGHSH and CDR2 is LQKENI. CDR3 size: 14 residues. CDR3 protein: CASSPSQDPYGYTF. The CDR3 DNA is TGTGCCAGCTCACCGTCACAGGACCCCTATGGCTACACCTTC.

This sequence joins TRBV4-1 and TRBJ2-7; D remains ambiguous. Germline V gives CDR1 MGHRA, CDR2 YSYEKL. V was pared by 3 bases and J by 2 bases, with 17 bases between. The CDR3 length is 16 residues. As DNA, the CDR3 is TGCGCCAGCAGCCAGGGTATTTTGTCCCCACCCTACGAGCAGTACTTC. Encoded protein: CASSQGILSPPYEQYF.

The CDR3 sequence: CASSFRRENGYTF. The CDR3 DNA follows: TGCGCCAGCAGCTTCCGGAGAGAGAATGGCTACACCTTC. The rearrangement joins TRBV5-1 to TRBJ1-2; D uncertain. CDR1 and CDR2 (germline): SGHRS, YFSETQ. V shed 2 bases and J shed 6 bases, with 11 bases lying between them. The CDR3 length is 13 residues.

The rearrangement joins TRBV28 to TRBJ1-5; 8 nucleotides align to TRBD1. The length of the CDR3 is 15 residues. Germline-derived CDR1 and CDR2 are MDHEN and SYDVKM. The V gene end was trimmed by 4 bases and the J gene end by 6 bases; junction bases not matched to a gene: 8. The CDR3 is CASSSPGQVFQPQHF. The CDR3 nucleotides are TGTGCCAGCAGTTCGCCGGGACAGGTCTTTCAGCCCCAGCATTTT. Using reference TRBV28 and TRBJ1-5 for the parts outside the CDR3, the full variable domain is DVKVTQSSRYLVKRTGEKVFLECVQDMDHENMFWYRQDPGLGLRLIYFSYDVKMKEKGDIPEGYSVSREKKERFSLILESASTNQTSMYLCASSSPGQVFQPQHFGDGTRLSIL.

The rearrangement uses TRBV28 and TRBJ2-6; tentatively, D is TRBD1 (5 bases). The length of the CDR3 is 16 residues. CDR1 and CDR2 from the germline V gene are MDHEN and SYDVKM. The germline V and J ends were trimmed by 5 bases and 0 bases, with 11 bases remaining between them. The CDR3 DNA reads TGTGCCAGCAGTCGGACACCGGACTCTGGGGCCAACGTCCTGACTTTC. Translation: CASSRTPDSGANVLTF.

V gene TRBV28 combines with J gene TRBJ2-7; 10 nucleotides align to TRBD2. With V trimmed by 1 base and J by 4 bases, 7 bases remained unmatched. The CDR3 has 16 amino acids. Germline values: CDR1 MDHEN, CDR2 SYDVKM. Here the CDR3 DNA reads TGTGCCAGCAGTTTATCGCCGGGACTAGCGCCATACGAGCAGTACTTC. Translated, it gives CASSLSPGLAPYEQYF. The full variable domain, rest sourced from reference TRBV28 and TRBJ2-7, is DVKVTQSSRYLVKRTGEKVFLECVQDMDHENMFWYRQDPGLGLRLIYFSYDVKMKEKGDIPEGYSVSREKKERFSLILESASTNQTSMYLCASSLSPGLAPYEQYFGPGTRLTVT.

This chain uses TRBV18 with TRBJ2-7; D remains ambiguous. The CDR3 loop spans 11 amino acids. Germline values: CDR1 KGHSH, CDR2 LQKENI. Between the trimmed V and J ends, which lost 4 bases and 4 bases, there was a span of 5 bases. Here the CDR3 reads CASSLGYEQYF. The CDR3 nucleotides read TGTGCCAGCTCACTGGGGTACGAGCAGTACTTC.

The chain recombines TRBV19 with TRBJ1-5, with a weak D call TRBD1 (6 bases). From germline, CDR1 is LNHDA and CDR2 SQIVND (reference sequence). V lost 7 bases and J 2 bases, leaving 15 bases between the germline ends. The CDR3 consists of 15 residues. Here the CDR3 reads CASTYRQAGNQPQHF. The CDR3 DNA follows: TGTGCCAGTACGTACCGACAGGCCGGCAATCAGCCCCAGCATTTT.

V is TRBV14 and J is TRBJ2-1; TRBD1 agrees at 10 bases. The CDR3 is made up of 19 amino acids. V shed 0 bases, J shed 1 base, and the junction held 9 bases outside the gene matches. CDR1 and CDR2 from the germline V gene are SGHDN and FVKESK. CDR3 protein: CASSQDLTGGRLSYNEQFF. The CDR3 region has the DNA TGTGCCAGCAGCCAAGATCTGACAGGGGGCCGATTGTCCTACAATGAGCAGTTCTTC.

This chain connects TRBV11-3 to TRBJ1-5, with 11 bases matching TRBD1. Germline loops: CDR1 SGHNT, CDR2 YENEEA. Trimming cost V 5 bases and J 7 bases; bases outside gene matches: 10. This CDR3 has 16 residues. This CDR3 reads CASSTNWDRGKQPQHF. CDR3 DNA: TGTGCCAGCAGCACCAACTGGGACAGGGGGAAGCAGCCCCAGCATTTT.

The chain carries TRBV5-1 and TRBJ2-2; no clear D gene. With 4 bases removed from V and 4 bases from J, the gap between germline ends came to 8 bases. CDR1 is SGHRS, CDR2 YFSETQ, per germline. The CDR3 extends over 13 amino acids. The CDR3 loop reads CASSRSPTGELFF. The CDR3 DNA sequence: TGCGCCAGCAGCAGGTCCCCCACCGGGGAGCTGTTTTTT. Complete variable domain (other parts from reference TRBV5-1 and TRBJ2-2): KAGVTQTPRYLIKTRGQQVTLSCSPISGHRSVSWYQQTPGQGLQFLFEYFSETQRNKGNFPGRFSGRQFSNSRSEMNVSTLELGDSALYLCASSRSPTGELFFGEGSRLTVL.

Turning to this clone: Other DNA variants within this sample encode the same CDR3. This chain links TRBV18 with TRBJ1-5, with D unresolved. The ends were cut back, 2 bases at V and 5 bases at J, with 4 bases in the middle. Germline CDR1 KGHSH, CDR2 LQKENI. This CDR3 region has 12 residues. The CDR3 nucleotides read TGTGCCAGCTCACCAGGGGATCAGCCCCAGCATTTT. It is translated as CASSPGDQPQHF.

The V gene is TRBV29-1, the J gene TRBJ1-1; possibly TRBD1 for D (6 bases). CDR1 and CDR2 (germline): SQVTM, ANQGSEA. The V end was cut by 5 bases, the J end by 2 bases, with 18 bases between. CDR3 length equals 15 residues. CDR3 nucleotides: TGCAGCGTTCAATCGAGACTCAGGGGAAACACTGAAGCTTTCTTT. Amino acids: CSVQSRLRGNTEAFF.

The J gene is TRBJ2-5, the V gene TRBV6-1, with a possible D match to TRBD1 (6 bases). This CDR3 is built from 14 residues. V was clipped by 6 bases and J by 3 bases, with 14 bases between them. Germline V gene data show CDR1 as MNHNS and CDR2 as SASEGT. The CDR3, as DNA: TGTGCCAGCAGCTTACAGGGTATTGAAGAGACCCAGTACTTC. It codes for CASSLQGIEETQYF.

The chain employs TRBV28 and TRBJ2-1; 10 positions agree with TRBD2. V lost 7 bases and J lost 6; bases outside the gene matches: 6. The germline V gene encodes CDR1 MDHEN and CDR2 SYDVKM. The CDR3 has 14 residues. The CDR3 nucleotides are TGTGCCAGCACCCTAGCGGGAGTGGGCAATGAGCAGTTCTTC. This encodes CASTLAGVGNEQFF.

This sequence joins TRBV27 and TRBJ1-2; D not certain. Germline loops: CDR1 MNHEY, CDR2 SMNVEV (reference sequence). The V gene lost 2 bases and the J gene lost 0 bases, with 4 bases spanning the gap. CDR3 size: 13 residues. The CDR3 region has the DNA TGTGCCAGCAGTTTAATAGCTAACTATGGCTACACCTTC. This codes for CASSLIANYGYTF.

The chain links TRBV19 to TRBJ1-4, with 8 bases lining up with TRBD1. The V gene end was trimmed by 8 bases and the J gene end by 5 bases; junction bases not matched to a gene: 7. The germline CDR1 and CDR2 sequences are LNHDA and SQIVND (reference sequence). There are 14 residues in the CDR3. CDR3 in amino acids: CASRTDRENEKLFF. CDR3 nucleotides: TGTGCCAGTCGAACGGACAGGGAGAATGAAAAACTGTTTTTT.

The chain links TRBV7-2 to TRBJ2-3, with D unclear. Trimming pared 5 bases from V and 0 bases from J, leaving 21 bases between. The V gene's germline CDR1 is SGHTA and CDR2 FQGNSA. The CDR3 consists of 18 residues. The CDR3 DNA is TGTGCCAGCAGCCCAGGACGGGTCTCCTCCTTTAGCACAGATACGCAGTATTTT. This sequence encodes CASSPGRVSSFSTDTQYF.

For this clone: Within the sample, other DNA sequences also encode this same CDR3. The V and J genes are TRBV7-9 and TRBJ2-1; D gene uncertain. The CDR3 consists of 14 residues. V shed 2 bases and J shed 0 bases, with 5 bases lying between them. Germline V gene data show CDR1 as SEHNR and CDR2 as FQNEAQ (reference sequence). The CDR3 region is CASSLTSSYNEQFF. For the CDR3, the DNA is TGTGCCAGCAGCTTAACCAGCTCCTACAATGAGCAGTTCTTC.

This clone was observed once. The chain has TRBV10-2 and TRBJ2-1; D is ambiguous. The CDR3 length is 12 residues. Germline loops: CDR1 WSHSY, CDR2 SAAADI. The germline V and J ends were trimmed by 6 bases and 6 bases, with 9 bases remaining between them. The CDR3 nucleotides are TGCGCCAGCAGCGGCCTTCCCAATGAGCAGTTCTTC. This codes for CASSGLPNEQFF.

The rearrangement links TRBV28 to TRBJ2-7; D tentatively reads TRBD1 or TRBD2 (6 bases each). Trimming cost V 3 bases and J 4 bases, with 13 bases left between them. In germline, CDR1 is MDHEN, CDR2 SYDVKM. The CDR3 totals 14 residues. CDR3 residues: CASSFSEGVYEQYF. Written as DNA, the CDR3 is TGTGCCAGCAGTTTCTCGGAGGGGGTATACGAGCAGTACTTC.

The genes are TRBV28 and TRBJ1-2, with 8 bases fitting TRBD1. Looked up from germline, CDR1 is MDHEN and CDR2 is SYDVKM. This CDR3 region has 14 residues. V was pared by 5 bases and J by 6 bases, with 8 bases of the junction left unmatched. The CDR3 reads CASSRSGGLDGYTF. The CDR3 coding sequence is TGTGCCAGCAGTCGCTCAGGGGGCCTAGATGGCTACACCTTC.

This clone came up once. V gene TRBV11-3 combines with J gene TRBJ2-7; 12 nucleotides line up with TRBD2. With V trimmed by 2 bases and J by 6 bases, 5 bases remained unmatched. CDR3 size: 15 residues. CDR1 is SGHNT, CDR2 YENEEA, per germline. DNA of the CDR3: TGTGCCAGCAGCTTAAGGACTAGCGGGACTGGCGAGCAGTACTTC. This gives the protein CASSLRTSGTGEQYF.

This chain joins TRBV28 and TRBJ2-1; no clear D gene. Germline assignment: CDR1 MDHEN and CDR2 SYDVKM. Trimming shortened V by 3 bases and J by 7 bases, and 4 bases separated the two germline ends. This CDR3 has 11 amino acids. The CDR3 bases are TGTGCCAGCAGTTTCCAAAATGAGCAGTTCTTC. This codes for CASSFQNEQFF.